This paragraph reports one TCR beta chain. Its antigen is still unknown. Disease lasting under 3 months, a NOSPECS grade of at least 4, and a Clinical Activity Score of at least 3 were features of the ophthalmopathy patients. Diagnoses used clinical symptoms, serum thyroxine and TRAb, thyroid ultrasound and orbital computed tomography. The CDR3 is made up of 12 amino acids. V lost 6 bases and J lost 2, with 6 bases in between. Amplification of TCR beta CDR3 regions used RNA as the template. TCR CDR3 regions were first amplified by RT-PCR with HTBI primers. TCRdb reprocessed the multiplex PCR reads via MiXCR and lists one record per CDR3 protein. The table has fewer than 550,000 distinct CDR3 sequences, roughly a quarter seen once; the top ten hold about 11%. The data are from a study of T cells in Graves' hyperthyroidism and ophthalmopathy. Study conclusions and caveats: Ophthalmopathy stood apart from stable hyperthyroidism in a 13 V-J model. In the blood, most expanded thyroid clonotypes above 0.001 appeared as well.

The chain is built from TRBV12-3 or TRBV12-4 and TRBJ2-3; D unresolved. This sequence originates from a woman aged 30 to 39 with Graves' ophthalmopathy. Input material: blood. Written as DNA, the CDR3 is TGTGCCAGCAGACTCAACACAGATACGCAGTATTTT. This translates into CASRLNTDTQYF.